The 26 T cell receptor beta chains below were found in one sample sequenced in a study of graft-versus-host responses after intestinal transplantation. Generated by immunoSEQ multiplex PCR, the TCRdb table keeps only in-frame clones and is missing some. The sample consists of some 15,000 clones, less than 85% of them appearing once. Intraepithelial and lamina propria lymphocytes were released after the graft tissue was processed. This specimen was ileum tissue, taken around 96 days after intestinal transplant. The source of these receptors is a human patient who received an intestinal transplant, so some T cells may come from the graft donor.

The chain couples TRBV4-2 to TRBJ1-6; 11 bases match TRBD1. There are 16 residues in the CDR3. V dropped 8 bases and J dropped 10; count of bases not matched to a gene: 13. CDR1 LGHNA and CDR2 YNFKEQ come from the germline V gene. The CDR3: CASRKRTGTGGSPLHF. As DNA, the CDR3 is TGTGCCAGCCGTAAGAGGACCGGGACAGGGGGATCACCCCTCCACTTT.

The V call is TRBV27, the J call TRBJ1-1; no reliable D call. The CDR3 sequence is 13 residues long. Trimming took 5 bases from V and 3 from J, leaving 10 bases between them. Germline assignment: CDR1 MNHEY and CDR2 SMNVEV (reference sequence). The CDR3 DNA is TGTGCCAGCAGTCCCAGCGTTGACACTGAAGCTTTCTTT. It is translated as CASSPSVDTEAFF.

This chain connects TRBV19 to TRBJ2-3, with unresolved D. This CDR3 comprises 13 residues. V lost 1 base, J lost 1 base, and 3 bases lay in between. Germline V gives CDR1 LNHDA, CDR2 SQIVND (reference sequence). CDR3 bases: TGTGCCAGTAGTATAGCAGGCACAGATACGCAGTATTTT. It translates to CASSIAGTDTQYF.

This rearrangement joins TRBV19 to TRBJ1-5, with 10 positions matching TRBD1. The germline gives CDR1 LNHDA, CDR2 SQIVND (reference sequence). Trimming removed 5 bases from V and 2 bases from J; junction bases left unmatched: 12. The CDR3 consists of 18 residues. The CDR3 sequence: CASSPGTGVIQGNQPQHF. The CDR3 bases are TGTGCCAGTAGTCCCGGGACAGGGGTCATCCAGGGCAATCAGCCCCAGCATTTT.

V is TRBV14 and J is TRBJ2-7, with D possibly being TRBD2 (6 bases). The germline CDR1 and CDR2 sequences are SGHDN and FVKESK. V lost 1 base and J lost 11, with 12 bases in between. CDR3 length: 12 amino acids. The CDR3 DNA follows: TGTGCCAGCAGCCAAGCCCCGGGAGTAAAGTACTTC. Translating gives CASSQAPGVKYF.

The chain recombines TRBV11-2 with TRBJ2-7; TRBD2 agrees at 14 bases. V was pared by 5 bases and J by 2 bases, with 14 bases of the junction left unmatched. Germline CDR1 reads SGHAT; CDR2 reads FQNNGV. This CDR3 is 19 amino acids long. CDR3 bases: TGTGCCAGCAGCATTGTGGCCGGGACTAGCGGGAGCCAGCCCTACGAGCAGTACTTC. Encoded protein: CASSIVAGTSGSQPYEQYF.

V is TRBV7-9 and J is TRBJ1-2; no firm D call. In germline, CDR1 is SEHNR, CDR2 FQNEAQ (reference sequence). Trimming cost V 2 bases and J 3 bases, with 7 bases left between them. This CDR3 contains 13 residues. As DNA, the CDR3 is TGTGCCAGCAGCTTATCGGCAGACTATGGCTACACCTTC. Its protein product is CASSLSADYGYTF. The entire variable domain, with the rest obtained from reference TRBV7-9 and TRBJ1-2, is as follows: DTGVSQNPRHKITKRGQNVTFRCDPISEHNRLYWYRQTLGQGPEFLTYFQNEAQLEKSRLLSDRFSAERPKGSFSTLEIQRTEQGDSAMYLCASSLSADYGYTFGSGTRLTVV.

The chain combines TRBV13 with TRBJ1-1; D uncertain. V lost 4 bases and J lost 8, with 11 bases in between. The germline V gene encodes CDR1 PRHDT and CDR2 FYEKMQ (reference sequence). The CDR3 extends over 12 amino acids. The CDR3, as DNA: TGTGCCAGCAGCTCCTCGAGCCCCGAAGCTTTCTTT. This encodes CASSSSSPEAFF.

This sequence joins TRBV27 and TRBJ2-7; D could derive from TRBD1 or TRBD2 (5 bases each). This CDR3 contains 14 residues. Germline CDR1 reads MNHEY; CDR2 reads SMNVEV (reference sequence). Between the trimmed V and J ends, which lost 6 bases and 7 bases, there was a span of 19 bases. Written as DNA, the CDR3 is TGTGCCAGCAGGGGACCGGGTCCAAAAGGGGAGCAGTACTTC. Translated, it gives CASRGPGPKGEQYF.

The chain joins TRBV5-6 to TRBJ2-7; D call uncertain. The CDR3 has 15 residues. The germline V gene encodes CDR1 SGHDT and CDR2 YYEEEE. V was shortened by 4 bases and J by 4 bases, with 18 bases between the two germline ends. CDR3: CASSAGLRWVYEQYF. The CDR3 DNA follows: TGTGCCAGCAGCGCCGGCCTCAGGTGGGTTTACGAGCAGTACTTC.

This clone came up a few times. This chain joins TRBV12-5 and TRBJ2-7; the match to TRBD2 covers 10 bases. Germline CDR1 and CDR2: LGHNT and FRNRAP. This CDR3 is built from 20 residues. J lost 1 base, V lost 2 bases, and 17 bases had no gene match. The CDR3 DNA follows: TGTGCTAGTGGTTTGCTCGAGGAGGGACTAGCGAATCCAAGGTCCTACGAGCAGTACTTC. Its translation is CASGLLEEGLANPRSYEQYF.

J is TRBJ2-1 and V is TRBV11-2, with 7 bases that match TRBD2. Germline V gives CDR1 SGHAT, CDR2 FQNNGV. The V and J ends lost 1 base and 3 bases, in that order; junction bases with no gene match: 3. CDR3 length: 15 amino acids. The CDR3: CASSLGLAVYNEQFF. CDR3 nucleotides: TGTGCCAGCAGCTTAGGGCTAGCGGTCTACAATGAGCAGTTCTTC.

This sequence joins TRBV28 and TRBJ1-5, with TRBD1 matching 9 bases. Germline lookup yields CDR1 MDHEN and CDR2 SYDVKM. This CDR3 is 17 amino acids long. V gave up 5 bases and J gave up 1 base; unmatched junction bases: 9. The CDR3 is CASSGDRALGSNQPQHF. CDR3 nucleotide sequence: TGTGCCAGCAGTGGGGACAGGGCCCTTGGGAGCAATCAGCCCCAGCATTTT.

The chain employs TRBV10-2 and TRBJ2-5, with TRBD1 identical over 11 bases. In germline, CDR1 is WSHSY, CDR2 SAAADI. The CDR3 extends over 13 amino acids. J was trimmed by 5 bases and V by 8 bases; bases with no gene match: 4. CDR3 in DNA: TGCGCCAGCCTGGGACAGGGGGACGAGACCCAGTACTTC. It is translated as CASLGQGDETQYF.

This clone occurred once. The V gene is TRBV19, the J gene TRBJ1-4; unclear D gene. Trimming cost V 5 bases and J 16 bases, with 14 bases left between them. This CDR3 has 11 residues. The germline V gene encodes CDR1 LNHDA and CDR2 SQIVND (reference sequence). CDR3 coding DNA: TGTGCCAGTAGTTTTCTCATGGAGAAGTTTTTT. It specifies CASSFLMEKFF.

The chain couples TRBV10-2 to TRBJ2-5; D remains unclear. Matching the DNA end better, TRBJ2-7 makes the J call doubtful. Germline V gene sequence: CDR1 WSHSY, CDR2 SAAADI. The CDR3 is 14 amino acids. The CDR3 sequence: CASSERGTPYEQYF. The CDR3 DNA reads TGCGCCAGCAGTGAACGCGGCACCCCCTACGAGCAGTACTTC.

This chain uses TRBV9 with TRBJ1-1; D is possibly TRBD1 (5 bases). The CDR3 is 15 amino acids. Germline V gives CDR1 SGDLS, CDR2 YYNGEE. V lost 10 bases to trimming and J lost 1 base, with 20 bases between them. The CDR3 DNA reads as TGTGCCGGACCCCCAGGGACCGAGGGGAACACTGAAGCTTTCTTT. Translating gives CAGPPGTEGNTEAFF.

The rearrangement uses TRBV15 and TRBJ1-1, with TRBD1 as a possible D gene (5 bases). Germline V CDR1 and CDR2: LNHNV, YYDKDF (reference sequence). V shed 1 base and J shed 2 bases, with 11 bases lying between them. This CDR3 spans 15 amino acids. CDR3 in DNA: TGTGCCACCAGCAGAGTTAGGGACGGAAACACTGAAGCTTTCTTT. It specifies CATSRVRDGNTEAFF.

V gene TRBV28 combines with J gene TRBJ1-1; 7 positions match TRBD1. Trimming cost V 4 bases and J 4 bases; bases outside gene matches: 6. The CDR3 extends over 14 amino acids. Germline assignment: CDR1 MDHEN and CDR2 SYDVKM. In DNA, the CDR3 is TGTGCCAGCAGTTCGCCAGGGGGGGGCACTGAAGCTTTCTTT. It translates to CASSSPGGGTEAFF.

This chain uses TRBV9 with TRBJ2-7; 16 bases fit TRBD2. J was trimmed by 3 bases and V by 4 bases; bases with no gene match: 10. CDR1 and CDR2 from the germline V gene are SGDLS and YYNGEE. CDR3 length: 18 amino acids. CDR3 sequence (DNA): TGTGCCAGCAGCCCAACCGGGACTAGCGGGAGGGCCTTCTACGAGCAGTACTTC. Amino acids: CASSPTGTSGRAFYEQYF.

The chain couples TRBV2 to TRBJ2-7, with 8 positions matching TRBD2. This CDR3 has 16 residues. Per the germline V gene, CDR1 is SNHLY and CDR2 is FYNNEI. Trimming took 5 bases from V and 3 from J; bases not matched to a gene: 12. CDR3 in DNA: TGTGCCAGCAGTTCTATTAGCGGGAAGGGTCTCTACGAGCAGTACTTC. The encoded protein is CASSSISGKGLYEQYF.

CDR3 residues: CASSLREGAAFF. For the CDR3, the DNA is TGTGCCAGCAGCTTACGGGAGGGCGCAGCTTTCTTT. The chain recombines TRBV7-5 with TRBJ1-1. TRBV7-5 corresponds to a pseudogene. CDR3 length: 12 amino acids.

This chain links TRBV6-1 with TRBJ2-5; perhaps TRBD1 as D (6 bases). This CDR3 is 15 amino acids long. CDR1 MNHNS and CDR2 SASEGT come from the germline V gene. Trimming removed 2 bases at V and 5 bases at J, with 15 bases between. The CDR3 DNA is TGTGCCAGCAGTGAATCGGCAGGGGCAGGGGAGACCCAGTACTTC. It specifies CASSESAGAGETQYF.

This clone was seen a handful of times. The chain uses TRBV30 and TRBJ2-3, with 9 bases aligning to TRBD2. Germline V lookup: CDR1 GTSNPN, CDR2 SVGIG (reference sequence). Germline trimming cut 0 bases from V and 2 bases from J; bases unmatched to any gene: 3. The CDR3 consists of 15 residues. DNA of the CDR3: TGTGCCTGGAGTGTGGCTAGCGGGACCACAGATACGCAGTATTTT. This gives the protein CAWSVASGTTDTQYF.

This clone was recorded at least ten times. V usage is TRBV6-9 and J usage is TRBJ1-5, with TRBD1 matching over 7 bases. CDR1 and CDR2 (germline): MNHGY, SVAAGI. V dropped 4 bases and J dropped 5; count of bases not matched to a gene: 5. The CDR3 length is 14 residues. The CDR3 loop is CASSSQGGDQPQHF. The DNA of the CDR3 is TGTGCCAGCAGTTCCCAGGGGGGGGATCAGCCCCAGCATTTT.

This clone is medium-sized (0.01 to 0.1%). This chain uses TRBV2 with TRBJ2-7; 10 bases are a match to TRBD2. The CDR3 loop spans 17 amino acids. Germline V lookup: CDR1 SNHLY, CDR2 FYNNEI. V was pared by 0 bases and J by 3 bases, with 8 bases of the junction left unmatched. As DNA, the CDR3 is TGTGCCAGCAGTGAAGCGGGCAAGACTAGCGGGTACTACGAGCAGTACTTC. Amino acid sequence: CASSEAGKTSGYYEQYF.